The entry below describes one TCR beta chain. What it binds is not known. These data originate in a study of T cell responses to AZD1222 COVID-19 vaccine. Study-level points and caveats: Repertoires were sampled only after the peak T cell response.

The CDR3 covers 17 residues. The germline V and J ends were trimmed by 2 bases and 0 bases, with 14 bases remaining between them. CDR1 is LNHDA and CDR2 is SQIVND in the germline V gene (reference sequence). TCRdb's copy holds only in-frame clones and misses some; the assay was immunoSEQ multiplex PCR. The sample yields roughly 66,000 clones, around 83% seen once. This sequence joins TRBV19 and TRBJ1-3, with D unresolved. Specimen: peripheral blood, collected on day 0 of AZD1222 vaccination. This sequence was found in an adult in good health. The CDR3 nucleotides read TGTGCCAGTAGTATACTGGCGGCAGGATACTCTGGAAACACCATATATTTT. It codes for CASSILAAGYSGNTIYF.